This T cell receptor beta chain appears in the sequencing data of a study of blood T cell repertoires in COVID-19. At the level of the study: Donors in the United States, Italy and Spain gave samples during acute or convalescent COVID-19.

The ends lost 3 bases at V and 6 bases at J; junction bases unmatched: 15. CDR3 length equals 17 residues. The germline CDR1 and CDR2 sequences are DFQATT and SNEGSKA (reference sequence). Using immunoSEQ multiplex PCR, the repertoire was profiled, and TCRdb retains in-frame clones only, with some absent. The sample consists of fewer than 100,000 clones, approximately 92% of them appearing once. The receptor was derived from a woman aged 80 or older with acute or convalescent COVID-19. The chain is built from TRBV20-1 and TRBJ1-4, with 8 bases fitting TRBD1. Sequenced sample: peripheral blood. CDR3 nucleotides: TGCAGTGCTAGTCCCCTGCTCGACAGGGGTGAGGATGAAAAACTGTTTTTT. This encodes CSASPLLDRGEDEKLFF.